This TCR beta chain was profiled in a study of cytomegalovirus exposure and HLA in healthy donors. Study-wide context: Early on, a data release was issued that held some 85 million unique TCRs from HLA-typed donors.

Study-level results: Researchers catalogued approximately 170 TCR beta chains as cytomegalovirus-associated. In an earlier analysis, in some 500 donors, most V segments appeared productive either ~90% or ~30% of the time. A link between a missense DCLRE1C variant and TCR beta V- and J-gene trimming emerged from a later analysis.

This PCR relied on a set of 60 Vbeta primers and 13 Jbeta primers. Some clones are missing from TCRdb's copy, which holds only in-frame ones; the method was immunoSEQ multiplex PCR. The table has over 100,000 clones, around 66% seen once. This clone turned up a few times. Its cognate antigen is unknown. CDR1 is SGHVS, CDR2 FQNEAQ, per germline. The CDR3 is made up of 14 amino acids. V was shortened by 6 bases and J by 6 bases, with 17 bases between the two germline ends. The sequenced sample consisted of PBMCs. The genes are TRBV7-8 and TRBJ1-2; no definite D call. The sequence was obtained from a woman between 35 and 50 years old in good health and CMV-seropositive. CDR3 sequence (DNA): TGTGCCAGCAGACAAAGTCTTATCGGGGATGGCTACACCTTC. This sequence encodes CASRQSLIGDGYTF.